This entry describes one TCR beta chain. Its antigen target is currently unknown. The input lacks base qualities; no much larger clone sits a single base away. The CDR3 starts with the cysteine, ends with the phenylalanine, and has 15 residues. The sequence is cut down to CDR3 DNA, 45 bases in frame from base 1. The CDR1 and CDR2 encoded by the germline V gene are LGHNA and YNFKEQ. V is cut by 0 bases and J by 0 bases, and the space between the germline ends is 8 bases. The sample belongs to a study of blood T cell repertoires in COVID-19 (dated by TCRdb to 2018 to 2020). Context from the whole study: Collaborator samples came from the United States, Italy and Spain and covered acute and convalescent phases of COVID-19. Samples came from the ongoing ImmuneRACE study (first 160 participants) plus 1,254 subjects from 6 global collaborators. The material from the prospective study consisted of cDNA or gDNA derived from T cells, B-cell-depleted T cells, or PBMCs. Where available, HLA class I and class II types were obtained from metadata supplied by the sample provider rather than from assay-based typing. The sample metadata nearly always contained a de-identified subject ID, COVID-19 status, age in years and sex. The repertoires were made available in a free public database intended to serve as a resource for research on the immune response to SARS-CoV-2. Subjects who had been exposed to COVID-19, were actively infected with it, or had recovered from it provided the deeply sampled blood TCRbeta repertoires that made up the dataset. The paper as a whole reports these results and caveats: The amount of clinical and demographic metadata varied by source and participant and was provided uncurated.

TCRbeta CDR3 regions were amplified from genomic DNA by means of the immunoSEQ Assay, a bias-controlled multiplex PCR. Per the authors' processing: Nucleated cell counts per sample were estimated from amplification of reference gene primers within the assay. To quantify the absolute abundance of each unique TCRbeta CDR3 rearrangement, sequence reads were collapsed and filtered. For each sample, productive Simpson clonality was calculated as the square root of Simpson's diversity index across productive rearrangements. Sourced from immuneACCESS, this table was stored by TCRdb with only in-frame sequences that have V and J called. A share of the clones is absent; for the studies checked, an unresolved V gene accounts for under half, and the remainder has no known explanation. V and J calls and clone size are given by that table; D and trimming were obtained from the DNA. A total of under 300,000 clones appear in this sample, around nine tenths of them only once. Together, the top ten hold around 2.2% of the sample.

Samples from volunteer blood donors who had recovered from COVID-19 were contributed by a second Seattle source. The collaborating institutions used their own protocols to collect whole blood in K2EDTA tubes. Collaborator samples were shipped for TCRbeta analysis as frozen whole blood, isolated PBMCs, or DNA extracted from either sample type. The chain is made from TRBV4-2 and TRBJ1-1, with no confidently assigned D gene. The sequence was collected from a woman aged 40 to 50 who had recovered from COVID-19. What was sequenced was peripheral blood. The CDR3 region: CASSQERLVNTEAFF. The DNA sequence is as follows: TGTGCCAGCAGCCAAGAGCGGCTCGTGAACACTGAAGCTTTCTTT.